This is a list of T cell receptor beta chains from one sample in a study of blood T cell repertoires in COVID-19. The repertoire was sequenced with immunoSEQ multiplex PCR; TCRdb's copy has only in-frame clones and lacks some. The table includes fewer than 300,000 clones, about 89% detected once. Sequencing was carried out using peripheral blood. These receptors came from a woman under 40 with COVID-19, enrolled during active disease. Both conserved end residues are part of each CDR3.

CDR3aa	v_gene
CASSRVEGEQYF	TRBV5-1
CASSSGLAGRVSYNEQFF	TRBV11-3
CASSFLTGTGSNEQFF	TRBV27
CASSPHLAGGGEQYF	TRBV3-1/TRBV3-2
CASIDREGGTGELFF	TRBV19
CSVWTGSYEQYF	TRBV29-1
CASSQGTNTEAFF	TRBV18
CATSREGWGEESYGYTF	TRBV15
CASSFQSGSGANVLTF	TRBV7-2
CSVEFYDREAFF	TRBV29-1
CASSSPSGSEETQYF	TRBV5-6
CASSETDNNSPLHF	TRBV10-1
CTSSLRTSGRGEQYF	TRBV1
CASSPGGPETGNTIYF	TRBV18
CASSPGGYGYTF	TRBV12-3/TRBV12-4
CAWSYGGIGYTF	TRBV30
CASSPTGFSYEQYF	TRBV18
CASSESSFNEQFF	TRBV6-1
CASSSSGQAFSYNEQFF	TRBV7-3
CASSGGRAYNEQFF	TRBV2
CASSQGHSESPLHF	TRBV6-5
CAIRQDTLNYGYTF	TRBV10-3
CASTQLNYGYTF	TRBV19
CASTSPGGGNQPQHF	TRBV19
CSASEREVTSTDTQYF	TRBV20-1
CASSLKAFGTNTGELFF	TRBV7-2
CASGLAREHEQYF	TRBV12-5
CASSLSGGAGGEQYF	TRBV27
CASSYGPGVVF	TRBV6-2/TRBV6-3
CASSSSYSGGRETQYF	TRBV7-2
CASSYRDGSYEQYF	TRBV5-4
CASSSGTGIYGYTF	TRBV28
CASGGGPDSPLHF	TRBV10-2
CATSRTGGLTYNSPLHF	TRBV15
CASSVGNPHNEQFF	TRBV9
CASSVEGSDNSPLHF	TRBV9
CVRSFPRQGVCGYTF	TRBV7-5
CASSLSGEPYGYTF	TRBV5-1
CASTDETEYHQPQHF	TRBV6-4
CASSPTSGLAGGNEQFF	TRBV7-2
CASRDRGPYEQYF	TRBV6-6
CASSQVGGRAHEQYF	TRBV3-1/TRBV3-2
CASSLDALAGGETQYF	TRBV7-8
CASSETSGGTYEQYF	TRBV18
CASSQDFNEQFF	TRBV3-1/TRBV3-2
CASSFGTGMGEKLFF	TRBV11-2
CASSLTPTGSGETQYF	TRBV27
CASSLAKGQGTSYEQYF	TRBV5-1
CASSFGGEAYEQYF	TRBV7-9
CSTGQPFSEAFF	TRBV29-1
CSVEGQELRNYGYTF	TRBV29-1
CASTRWTSPNIQYF	TRBV11-2
CASSLYGLAGSIEQFF	TRBV5-1
CASSLWERAGELFF	TRBV28
CASSGDRPETQYF	TRBV5-1